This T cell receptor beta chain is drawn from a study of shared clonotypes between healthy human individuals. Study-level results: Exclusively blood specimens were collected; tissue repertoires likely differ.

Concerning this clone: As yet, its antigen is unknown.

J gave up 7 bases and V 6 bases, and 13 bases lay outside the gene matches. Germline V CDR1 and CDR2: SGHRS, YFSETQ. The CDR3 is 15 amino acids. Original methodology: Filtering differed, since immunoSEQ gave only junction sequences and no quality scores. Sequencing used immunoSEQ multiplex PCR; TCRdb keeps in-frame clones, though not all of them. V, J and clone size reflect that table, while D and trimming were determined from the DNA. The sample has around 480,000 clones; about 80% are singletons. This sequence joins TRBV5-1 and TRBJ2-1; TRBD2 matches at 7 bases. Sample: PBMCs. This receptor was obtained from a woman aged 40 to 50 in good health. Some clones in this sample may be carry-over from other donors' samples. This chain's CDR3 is CASTITASGGNEQFF. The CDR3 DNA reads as TGCGCCAGCACCATTACAGCCTCCGGGGGGAATGAGCAGTTCTTC.